Presented here are 30 T cell receptor beta chains from one specimen sequenced in a study of CD8 T cells in Susac syndrome. cDNA came from about 0.5 to 1 ug RNA primed by random hexamers. TCRdb independently ran MiXCR on the immunoSEQ multiplex PCR reads; one entry per CDR3 protein. The sample has 150,000 to 200,000 distinct CDR3 sequences; about 91% are singletons. Sample: CD4+ T cells from PBMCs. All receptors come from a human donor in good health.

The gene calls are TRBV7-2 and TRBJ2-7; D ambiguous. The CDR3 length is 14 residues. Germline-derived CDR1 and CDR2 are SGHTA and FQGNSA. V was shortened by 0 bases and J by 3 bases, with 9 bases between the two germline ends. As DNA, the CDR3 is TGTGCCAGCAGCTTAGCGTGGCAGAGCTACGAGCAGTACTTC. It is translated as CASSLAWQSYEQYF.

The CDR3 region is CASSLYPNEQFF. The CDR3 bases are TGTGCCAGCAGCTTATATCCGAATGAGCAGTTCTTC. The chain couples TRBV7-6 to TRBJ2-1; D gene uncertain. Looked up from germline, CDR1 is SGHVS and CDR2 is FNYEAQ. The V gene lost 2 bases and the J gene lost 7 bases, with 6 bases spanning the gap. The CDR3 loop spans 12 amino acids.

The chain's CDR3 is CASSLGPSGQLQETQYF. DNA for the CDR3: TGCGCCAGCAGCCTAGGACCCTCGGGGCAGCTCCAAGAGACCCAGTACTTC. The genes are TRBV4-1 and TRBJ2-5; either TRBD1 or TRBD2 may supply D (5 bases each). CDR3 size: 17 residues. The ends were cut back, 4 bases at V and 1 base at J, with 19 bases in the middle. Germline CDR1 MGHRA, CDR2 YSYEKL.

The J gene is TRBJ2-5, the V gene TRBV9, with a possible D match to TRBD2 (7 bases). V was shortened by 5 bases and J by 2 bases, with 19 bases between the two germline ends. CDR1 and CDR2 (germline): SGDLS, YYNGEE. CDR3 length equals 16 residues. The CDR3 spells CASSQLGAGVQETQYF. In DNA form, the CDR3 reads TGTGCCAGCAGTCAATTGGGGGCGGGAGTACAAGAGACCCAGTACTTC.

The rearrangement uses TRBV6-2 or TRBV6-3 and TRBJ2-7, with a weak D call TRBD2 (5 bases). Trimming shortened V by 2 bases and J by 6 bases, and 8 bases separated the two germline ends. This CDR3 region has 12 residues. CDR1 MNHEY and CDR2 SVGEGT come from the germline V gene. CDR3 in amino acids: CASSYGGLEQYF. The CDR3 DNA reads TGTGCCAGCAGTTACGGAGGACTCGAGCAGTACTTC.

This rearrangement joins TRBV19 to TRBJ1-1, with 10 bases lining up with TRBD1. The CDR3 is 17 residues long. Germline trimming cut 3 bases from V and 0 bases from J; bases unmatched to any gene: 7. Germline CDR1 LNHDA, CDR2 SQIVND (reference sequence). The CDR3 sequence: CASSIHWTGGLNTEAFF. Written as DNA, the CDR3 is TGTGCCAGTAGTATTCATTGGACAGGGGGGCTGAACACTGAAGCTTTCTTT.

The V call is TRBV3-1, the J call TRBJ2-7; a weak D match, TRBD2 (6 bases). V gave up 3 bases and J gave up 0 bases, with 12 bases separating them. Germline V CDR1 and CDR2: LGHDT, YNNKEL (reference sequence). The CDR3 covers 15 residues. CDR3 sequence: CASSHLASSSYEQYF. The CDR3 nucleotides are TGTGCCAGCAGCCATCTAGCGAGCAGCTCCTACGAGCAGTACTTC.

The chain carries TRBV9 and TRBJ1-3, with 7 positions matching TRBD1. From germline, CDR1 is SGDLS and CDR2 YYNGEE. CDR3 length: 15 amino acids. V shed 4 bases, J shed 2 bases, and the junction held 6 bases outside the gene matches. CDR3 protein: CASSLEQGTGNTIYF. In nucleotides, the CDR3 is TGTGCCAGCAGCCTAGAACAGGGGACTGGAAACACCATATATTTT.

This clonotype was observed once. The chain carries TRBV10-1 and TRBJ2-4; 7 bases align to TRBD1. This CDR3 spans 14 amino acids. Germline CDR1 and CDR2: WNHNN and SYGVQD (reference sequence). With 2 bases clipped from V and 7 bases from J, the junction kept 5 bases outside the gene matches. CDR3 region: CASSEDRAANIQYF. The CDR3, as DNA: TGCGCCAGCAGTGAGGACAGGGCTGCGAACATTCAGTACTTC.

This sequence joins TRBV6-1 and TRBJ1-6, with a possible D match to TRBD1 (6 bases). V was clipped by 5 bases and J by 7 bases, with 18 bases between them. The V gene's germline CDR1 is MNHNS and CDR2 SASEGT. This CDR3 is 16 amino acids long. The CDR3 loop is CASSKQGPTGNSPLHF. The CDR3 DNA reads as TGTGCCAGCAGTAAACAGGGCCCCACGGGGAATTCACCCCTCCACTTT.

This chain connects TRBV5-1 to TRBJ2-7; 7 positions agree with TRBD1. Germline CDR1 and CDR2: SGHRS and YFSETQ. With V trimmed by 4 bases and J by 1 base, 8 bases remained unmatched. The CDR3 contains 15 residues. CDR3 loop: CASSPNLGQSYEQYF. For the CDR3, the DNA is TGCGCCAGCAGCCCCAACCTGGGACAGTCCTACGAGCAGTACTTC. Full variable domain (remainder filled in from reference TRBV5-1 and TRBJ2-7): KAGVTQTPRYLIKTRGQQVTLSCSPISGHRSVSWYQQTPGQGLQFLFEYFSETQRNKGNFPGRFSGRQFSNSRSEMNVSTLELGDSALYLCASSPNLGQSYEQYFGPGTRLTVT.

The chain combines TRBV4-1 with TRBJ1-1; maybe TRBD1 (5 bases). The CDR3 covers 16 residues. Germline V gene sequence: CDR1 MGHRA, CDR2 YSYEKL. V was pared by 1 base and J by 2 bases, with 14 bases between. DNA of the CDR3: TGCGCCAGCAGCCAAGGGAATGGGGGACCTAACACTGAAGCTTTCTTT. Protein: CASSQGNGGPNTEAFF.

The gene calls are TRBV21-1 and TRBJ1-3; the table gives TRBD1 as D, unverified against the DNA. TRBV21-1 corresponds to a pseudogene. The CDR3 consists of 17 residues. CDR3 amino acids: CASTPQFGTHSGNTIYF. The CDR3 DNA follows: TGTGCCAGCACCCCTCAATTCGGGACGCACTCTGGAAACACCATATATTTT.

This chain connects TRBV27 to TRBJ1-5, with 10 bases aligning to TRBD1. Germline assignment: CDR1 MNHEY and CDR2 SMNVEV (reference sequence). This CDR3 comprises 16 residues. The V segment lost 5 bases and the J segment 0 bases; nucleotides outside the gene matches: 4. DNA of the CDR3: TGTGCCAGCAGTGGACAGGGGGTGAATAGCAATCAGCCCCAGCATTTT. This translates into CASSGQGVNSNQPQHF.

The chain joins TRBV2 to TRBJ1-3; no firm D call. Germline CDR1 is SNHLY and CDR2 is FYNNEI. Trimming cost V 6 bases and J 0 bases, with 9 bases left between them. The CDR3 covers 14 residues. The CDR3 region is CASSQDHSGNTIYF. CDR3 nucleotide sequence: TGTGCCAGCAGCCAGGACCACTCTGGAAACACCATATATTTT.

V usage is TRBV29-1 and J usage is TRBJ2-7, with D possibly called TRBD1 or TRBD2 (5 bases each). The CDR3 contains 12 residues. Trimming took 4 bases from V and 2 from J, leaving 9 bases between them. From germline, CDR1 is SQVTM and CDR2 ANQGSEA. The DNA of the CDR3 is TGCAGCGTTGGGGACGACCCCTACGAGCAGTACTTC. Amino acids: CSVGDDPYEQYF.

V is TRBV7-9 and J is TRBJ1-2; a weak D match, TRBD1 (5 bases). Trimming shortened V by 5 bases and J by 7 bases, and 11 bases separated the two germline ends. The CDR3 spans 12 residues. Germline V gene sequence: CDR1 SEHNR, CDR2 FQNEAQ (reference sequence). The CDR3 sequence: CASSLEGAGYTF. The CDR3 DNA reads as TGTGCCAGCAGCCTAGAAGGGGCTGGCTACACCTTC.

The DNA for the CDR3 is TGCGCCAGCAGCTTGGGGACAGGGGAATACGAGCAGTACTTC. This sequence encodes CASSLGTGEYEQYF. V usage is TRBV5-1 and J usage is TRBJ2-7; TRBD1 matches 9 bases. V lost 0 bases and J lost 4; bases outside the gene matches: 2. Germline V gene sequence: CDR1 SGHRS, CDR2 YFSETQ. This CDR3 contains 14 residues.

The chain carries TRBV3-1 and TRBJ2-3, with a possible D match to TRBD2 (5 bases). V was cut by 4 bases and J by 4 bases, with 9 bases left in between. Germline loops: CDR1 LGHDT, CDR2 YNNKEL (reference sequence). The CDR3 has 13 amino acids. The CDR3 protein is CASSLLVADTQYF. The CDR3 region has the DNA TGTGCCAGCAGCCTACTAGTAGCAGATACGCAGTATTTT.

V gene TRBV7-9 combines with J gene TRBJ1-6; D might be TRBD1 (5 bases). V shed 4 bases and J shed 11 bases, with 15 bases lying between them. The germline V gene encodes CDR1 SEHNR and CDR2 FQNEAQ (reference sequence). The CDR3 contains 14 residues. The CDR3 reads CASSSRALGAPLHF. The CDR3 region has the DNA TGTGCCAGCAGCTCCCGGGCCCTAGGGGCACCCCTCCACTTT.

The rearrangement joins TRBV22-1 to TRBJ1-1; the listed D gene, TRBD1, was not tested against the DNA. TRBV22-1 is reported as a pseudogene. The length of the CDR3 is 16 residues. CDR3 region: CPGSFLKSGRGTEAFF. The CDR3 coding sequence is TGTCCTGGGAGCTTCCTCAAATCGGGACGGGGGACTGAAGCTTTCTTT.

The chain is built from TRBV29-1 and TRBJ2-3; D is perhaps TRBD2 (6 bases). The CDR3 consists of 13 residues. Trimming took off 4 bases at V and 9 bases at J, with 17 bases between the two ends. In germline, CDR1 is SQVTM, CDR2 ANQGSEA. This CDR3 reads CSVGSGGGGTQYF. CDR3 in DNA: TGCAGCGTTGGGTCCGGTGGTGGGGGGACGCAGTATTTT.

In its sample, this clonotype was seen once. The chain carries TRBV6-1 and TRBJ1-3; D is perhaps TRBD1 (6 bases). CDR3 length: 17 amino acids. Deletions cut 4 bases from V and 0 bases from J, with 16 bases between. Germline assignment: CDR1 MNHNS and CDR2 SASEGT. This chain's CDR3 is CASSGAQGRDSGNTIYF. The CDR3 nucleotides read TGTGCCAGCAGTGGGGCACAGGGAAGGGACTCTGGAAACACCATATATTTT.

This chain uses TRBV5-6 with TRBJ1-1, with D possibly being TRBD1 (5 bases). Trimming took off 0 bases at V and 10 bases at J, with 13 bases between the two ends. Germline lookup yields CDR1 SGHDT and CDR2 YYEEEE. This CDR3 comprises 13 residues. The chain's CDR3 is CASSLGGEEGAFF. The CDR3 nucleotides are TGTGCCAGCAGCTTGGGAGGGGAGGAGGGAGCTTTCTTT.

This clonotype was seen a few times. The chain combines TRBV27 with TRBJ1-2; possible D gene TRBD1, 5 bases. The germline V gene encodes CDR1 MNHEY and CDR2 SMNVEV (reference sequence). Between the trimmed V and J ends, which lost 6 bases and 3 bases, there was a span of 11 bases. The CDR3 is made up of 13 amino acids. The CDR3 sequence: CASSLQGDYGYTF. The CDR3 coding sequence is TGTGCCAGCAGCCTTCAGGGAGACTATGGCTACACCTTC.

The gene calls are TRBV7-3 and TRBJ2-1, with D possibly being TRBD2 (6 bases). Trimming pared 5 bases from V and 0 bases from J, leaving 11 bases between. CDR3 length equals 15 residues. The germline V gene has CDR1 SGHTA and CDR2 FQGTGA. The CDR3 DNA is TGTGCCAGCAGCCCCCCCGGGAGCTCCTACAATGAGCAGTTCTTC. It encodes CASSPPGSSYNEQFF.

The chain joins TRBV3-1 to TRBJ1-2, with D possibly matching TRBD1 (6 bases). The CDR3 runs to 16 residues. Germline CDR1 is LGHDT and CDR2 is YNNKEL (reference sequence). V lost 3 bases to trimming and J lost 6 bases, with 20 bases between them. Here the CDR3 reads CASSQAGQGTLDGYTF. In DNA, the CDR3 is TGTGCCAGCAGCCAGGCGGGGCAGGGGACGTTGGATGGCTACACCTTC. Full variable domain (outside the CDR3, taken from reference TRBV3-1 and TRBJ1-2): DTAVSQTPKYLVTQMGNDKSIKCEQNLGHDTMYWYKQDSKKFLKIMFSYNNKELIINETVPNRFSPKSPDKAHLNLHINSLELGDSAVYFCASSQAGQGTLDGYTFGSGTRLTVV.

The chain is built from TRBV2 and TRBJ1-1; 7 positions match TRBD1. The CDR3 has 12 residues. V lost 4 bases, J lost 9 bases, and 5 bases stayed unmatched. Germline V gene sequence: CDR1 SNHLY, CDR2 FYNNEI. CDR3 residues: CASSGRDSKAFF. CDR3 DNA: TGTGCCAGCAGTGGCCGGGACAGTAAAGCTTTCTTT.

This clonotype was seen once. The chain recombines TRBV7-9 with TRBJ2-1, with TRBD2 matching 10 bases. The J segment lost 5 bases and the V segment lost 6 bases, leaving 4 bases of the junction unmatched. CDR1 and CDR2 (germline): SEHNR, FQNEAQ (reference sequence). The CDR3 is 14 amino acids. The DNA for the CDR3 is TGTGCCAGCAGGGAGCGGGAGGGAAACAATGAGCAGTTCTTC. This gives the protein CASREREGNNEQFF.

V and J are TRBV20-1 and TRBJ1-1; 8 bases align to TRBD1. The germline V gene has CDR1 DFQATT and CDR2 SNEGSKA (reference sequence). The CDR3 extends over 14 amino acids. V gave up 6 bases and J gave up 4 bases; unmatched junction bases: 10. As DNA, the CDR3 is TGCAGTGCGCCAGGACTACAGGGGGGCACTGAAGCTTTCTTT. This sequence encodes CSAPGLQGGTEAFF.